This entry lists 10 T cell receptor beta chains sequenced from one sample in a study of identical twins. Via MiXCR, TCRdb re-called the 5' RACE reads, giving one row per CDR3 protein. Of over 200,000 distinct CDR3 sequences in the sample, around 10% were seen once. Input material: memory (CD45RO+) T cells sorted from blood. The receptors shown here come from a woman aged 18-29 years in good health.

The V call is TRBV12-3 or TRBV12-4, the J call TRBJ1-6; D gene unclear. V dropped 6 bases and J dropped 10 bases, with 13 bases sitting between them. This CDR3 region has 13 residues. Here the CDR3 DNA reads TGTGCCAGCAGCACAACAGAGGGCTCACCCCTCCACTTT. Amino acid sequence: CASSTTEGSPLHF.

Concerning this clonotype itself: Relative to the germline gene, one junction end is altered; a read error may explain this. The genes are TRBV7-2 and TRBJ2-2, with D unresolved. Germline assignment: CDR1 SGHTA and CDR2 FQGNSA. The CDR3 length is 13 residues. The CDR3 loop reads CASSLVYTEELFF. The CDR3 nucleotides are TGTGCCAGCAGCTTAGTCTACACCGAGGAGCTGTTTTTT.

This clonotype has more than one count but fewer than ten. This rearrangement joins TRBV20-1 to TRBJ1-6; D remains unclear. Per the germline V gene, CDR1 is DFQATT and CDR2 is SNEGSKA (reference sequence). The CDR3 has 12 amino acids. V shed 2 bases and J shed 13 bases, with 12 bases lying between them. The CDR3 nucleotides are TGCAGTGCTAGAAACTCACTTTCGCCCCTCCACTTT. This codes for CSARNSLSPLHF.

At least ten counts were recorded for this clonotype. The rearrangement uses TRBV6-1 and TRBJ2-7, with a weak D call TRBD1 (6 bases). This CDR3 has 16 residues. Germline CDR1 reads MNHNS; CDR2 reads SASEGT. The V and J ends lost 0 bases and 6 bases respectively, with 18 bases between them. CDR3 in DNA: TGTGCCAGCAGTGAAGCGCTGAACAGGGCATCATCCGAGCAGTACTTC. The encoded protein is CASSEALNRASSEQYF.

In its sample, this clonotype was seen a few times. V and J are TRBV7-9 and TRBJ2-1; D not certain. The germline V gene encodes CDR1 SEHNR and CDR2 FQNEAQ (reference sequence). V was cut by 5 bases and J by 1 base, with 15 bases left in between. The CDR3 runs 16 residues. CDR3 region: CASSPSDSSSYNEQFF. The CDR3 region has the DNA TGTGCCAGCAGCCCGAGTGACTCCAGTTCCTACAATGAGCAGTTCTTC. The complete variable domain, with remaining parts taken from reference TRBV7-9 and TRBJ2-1, reads DTGVSQNPRHKITKRGQNVTFRCDPISEHNRLYWYRQTLGQGPEFLTYFQNEAQLEKSRLLSDRFSAERPKGSFSTLEIQRTEQGDSAMYLCASSPSDSSSYNEQFFGPGTRLTVL.

J is TRBJ2-4 and V is TRBV2; D unresolved. This CDR3 comprises 13 residues. Trimming shortened V by 7 bases and J by 6 bases, and 13 bases separated the two germline ends. CDR1 is SNHLY, CDR2 FYNNEI, per germline. CDR3 nucleotides: TGTGCCAGCACCAATTCCGAGTCAAACATTCAGTACTTC. Residues: CASTNSESNIQYF.

The V and J genes are TRBV7-2 and TRBJ2-2; D remains ambiguous. The CDR3 is made up of 15 amino acids. Trimming shortened V by 2 bases and J by 4 bases, and 11 bases separated the two germline ends. Germline V gives CDR1 SGHTA, CDR2 FQGNSA. The CDR3 loop is CASSLSHIPTGELFF. For the CDR3, the DNA is TGTGCCAGCAGCTTATCACACATCCCCACCGGGGAGCTGTTTTTT.

In this sample, this clonotype turned up a few times. The V call is TRBV5-1, the J call TRBJ2-5; 7 positions agree with TRBD2. The CDR3 has 15 amino acids. J lost 5 bases, V lost 1 base, and 8 bases had no gene match. The germline V gene encodes CDR1 SGHRS and CDR2 YFSETQ. CDR3 sequence (DNA): TGCGCCAGCAGCTTGTGGGCGGGAGATACGGAGACCCAGTACTTC. Its protein is CASSLWAGDTETQYF.

This clonotype was detected many times. The chain uses TRBV7-9 and TRBJ2-5, with 10 bases lining up with TRBD2. Germline lookup yields CDR1 SEHNR and CDR2 FQNEAQ (reference sequence). The CDR3 covers 13 residues. With V trimmed by 5 bases and J by 11 bases, 8 bases remained unmatched. CDR3 sequence reads: CASSPAGGLRQYF. The CDR3 region has the DNA TGTGCCAGCAGCCCAGCGGGGGGGCTCAGACAGTACTTC. The variable domain in full, completed from reference TRBV7-9 and TRBJ2-5, reads DTGVSQNPRHKITKRGQNVTFRCDPISEHNRLYWYRQTLGQGPEFLTYFQNEAQLEKSRLLSDRFSAERPKGSFSTLEIQRTEQGDSAMYLCASSPAGGLRQYFGPGTRLLVL.

The chain couples TRBV10-2 to TRBJ1-1; tentative D call: TRBD1 (5 bases). The germline V gene encodes CDR1 WSHSY and CDR2 SAAADI. The CDR3 sequence is 14 residues long. With 11 bases removed from V and 2 bases from J, the gap between germline ends came to 18 bases. CDR3: CASSRTLQNTEAFF. As DNA, the CDR3 is TGCGCCTCCTCGAGGACACTTCAAAACACTGAAGCTTTCTTT.